The 6 T cell receptor beta chains presented below share a single source sample, sequenced in a study of PD-L1 blockade in urothelial cancer. Some clones are missing from TCRdb's copy, which holds only in-frame ones; the method was immunoSEQ multiplex PCR. Of around 53,000 clones in the sample, over 75% were seen once. The sample here was PBMCs, taken around atezolizumab (anti-PD-L1) treatment. These receptors were collected from a man aged 40-50 years with urothelial cancer.

The chain is built from TRBV2 and TRBJ2-7; TRBD2 matches 7 bases. Germline V lookup: CDR1 SNHLY, CDR2 FYNNEI. The V segment lost 2 bases and the J segment 2 bases; nucleotides outside the gene matches: 3. There are 14 residues in the CDR3. CDR3 sequence reads: CASSELADTYEQYF. CDR3 nucleotides: TGTGCCAGCAGTGAACTAGCGGATACCTACGAGCAGTACTTC.

The CDR3 loop is CASSFGLAGRSYEQYF. As DNA, the CDR3 is TGTGCCAGCAGCTTCGGACTAGCGGGACGCTCCTACGAGCAGTACTTC. The chain is built from TRBV13 and TRBJ2-7, with 12 bases that match TRBD2. The germline gives CDR1 PRHDT, CDR2 FYEKMQ (reference sequence). J gave up 0 bases and V 3 bases, and 3 bases lay outside the gene matches. The CDR3 loop spans 16 amino acids.

The chain combines TRBV5-1 with TRBJ1-1; maybe TRBD1 (6 bases). The CDR3 is made up of 14 amino acids. Germline V CDR1 and CDR2: SGHRS, YFSETQ. V dropped 6 bases and J dropped 4 bases, with 16 bases sitting between them. As DNA, the CDR3 is TGCGCCAGCAACATTCGAACAGGGAGCACTGAAGCTTTCTTT. Its translation: CASNIRTGSTEAFF.

CDR3 region: CASSARGAAEAFF. For the CDR3, the DNA is TGTGCCAGCAGCGCACGGGGGGCCGCTGAAGCTTTCTTT. The chain uses TRBV9 and TRBJ1-1; tentative D call: TRBD1 (6 bases). This CDR3 is 13 amino acids long. The V gene lost 3 bases and the J gene lost 6 bases, with 12 bases spanning the gap. Germline-derived CDR1 and CDR2 are SGDLS and YYNGEE.

This chain uses TRBV28 with TRBJ2-2; TRBD1 matches 9 bases. Looked up from germline, CDR1 is MDHEN and CDR2 is SYDVKM. The CDR3 length is 15 residues. Trimming took 6 bases from V and 5 from J; bases not matched to a gene: 7. The CDR3 bases are TGTGCCAGCAGAAAACAGGGGGCGGGGACCGGGGAGCTGTTTTTT. It translates to CASRKQGAGTGELFF.

The chain recombines TRBV28 with TRBJ1-1; 12 bases map to TRBD1. Germline CDR1 and CDR2: MDHEN and SYDVKM. Unmatched junction bases numbered 11, after V lost 6 bases and J lost 3 bases. The length of the CDR3 is 17 residues. DNA of the CDR3: TGTGCCAGCAGGCAAACCGGGACAGGGGGCAGGCACACTGAAGCTTTCTTT. This codes for CASRQTGTGGRHTEAFF.